This T cell receptor beta chain is from a study of control samples from healthy donors and cancer patients. Method: immunoSEQ multiplex PCR; TCRdb's copy keeps in-frame clones and lacks some. The sample has some 200,000 clones; over 90% are singletons. Trimming removed 5 bases from V and 6 bases from J; junction bases left unmatched: 5. Per the germline V gene, CDR1 is SQVTM and CDR2 is ANQGSEA. This CDR3 spans 12 amino acids. This sequence joins TRBV29-1 and TRBJ1-2; 8 nucleotides align to TRBD1. The source material was blood. The sequence was obtained from a man in his fifties in good health. As DNA, the CDR3 is TGCAGCGTTTACGTACAGGGGGATGGCTACACCTTC. Its protein product is CSVYVQGDGYTF.